The 26 T cell receptor beta chains in this list originate from one sample, sequenced in a study of blood T cell repertoires in COVID-19. Using immunoSEQ multiplex PCR, the repertoire was profiled, and TCRdb retains in-frame clones only, with some absent. The sample consists of 200,000 to 250,000 clones, 82% of them appearing once. Material for sequencing was PBMCs or T cells enriched from blood (not recorded which). The receptors here all came from a woman aged 55-70 years who had recovered from COVID-19.

The chain links TRBV14 to TRBJ1-3; D is ambiguous. There are 13 residues in the CDR3. Germline CDR1 is SGHDN and CDR2 is FVKESK. V shed 0 bases and J shed 4 bases, with 4 bases lying between them. The CDR3 region has the DNA TGTGCCAGCAGCCAAGATCGGGGAAACACCATATATTTT. The encoded protein is CASSQDRGNTIYF.

V and J are TRBV23-1 and TRBJ1-6; 12 bases are shared with TRBD1. TRBV23-1 is identified as an open reading frame with a role that is uncertain. The CDR3 length is 19 residues. The V gene end was trimmed by 0 bases and the J gene end by 6 bases; junction bases not matched to a gene: 9. The CDR3 nucleotides are TGCGCCAGCAGTCAATCCGGGACAGGGGGCACGTCAGGTAATTCACCCCTCCACTTT. Translating gives CASSQSGTGGTSGNSPLHF.

In DNA form, the CDR3 reads TGCGCCAGCAGCCAAGATCTCTCCCTTAACTATGGCTACACCTTC. This sequence encodes CASSQDLSLNYGYTF. The chain recombines TRBV4-1 with TRBJ1-2; D is uncertain. V gave up 0 bases and J gave up 1 base, with 9 bases separating them. The germline V gene encodes CDR1 MGHRA and CDR2 YSYEKL. The CDR3 spans 15 residues.

To note about this clone: In the same sample, other DNA sequences code for this CDR3. The chain couples TRBV7-9 to TRBJ2-3; 16 positions match TRBD2. The germline gives CDR1 SEHNR, CDR2 FQNEAQ (reference sequence). V was pared by 3 bases and J by 4 bases, with 1 base of the junction left unmatched. CDR3 length: 16 residues. The CDR3 reads CASSLGLAGGPDTQYF. The CDR3, as DNA: TGTGCCAGCAGCTTGGGACTAGCGGGAGGGCCAGATACGCAGTATTTT. The full variable domain, with the rest looked up from reference TRBV7-9 and TRBJ2-3, is DTGVSQNPRHKITKRGQNVTFRCDPISEHNRLYWYRQTLGQGPEFLTYFQNEAQLEKSRLLSDRFSAERPKGSFSTLEIQRTEQGDSAMYLCASSLGLAGGPDTQYFGPGTRLTVL.

The chain uses TRBV12-3 or TRBV12-4 and TRBJ1-2; D is perhaps TRBD1 (6 bases). The CDR3 loop spans 13 amino acids. Between the trimmed V and J ends, which lost 4 bases and 4 bases, there was a span of 10 bases. CDR3 in amino acids: CASSWSGAYGYTF. The CDR3 DNA is TGTGCCAGCAGTTGGTCAGGGGCCTATGGCTACACCTTC.

The genes are TRBV3-1 (or the pseudogene TRBV3-2) and TRBJ1-3; TRBD1 is a possible D gene (5 bases). The CDR3 length is 16 residues. V was trimmed by 1 base and J by 0 bases, leaving 10 bases between them. Germline V gives CDR1 LGHDT, CDR2 YNNKEL (reference sequence). CDR3 in DNA: TGTGCCAGCAGCCAAGGAATACAGGACTCTGGAAACACCATATATTTT. This sequence encodes CASSQGIQDSGNTIYF.

The genes are TRBV20-1 and TRBJ2-2, with D possibly TRBD1 on 5 matching bases. The V gene lost 3 bases and the J gene lost 0 bases, with 14 bases spanning the gap. Germline CDR1 is DFQATT and CDR2 is SNEGSKA (reference sequence). This CDR3 comprises 16 residues. CDR3: CSASIRGSSNTGELFF. In DNA form, the CDR3 reads TGCAGTGCTAGTATAAGGGGCAGCTCGAACACCGGGGAGCTGTTTTTT.

The chain employs TRBV28 and TRBJ2-6; D may be TRBD1 (5 bases). CDR3 length equals 15 residues. Per the germline V gene, CDR1 is MDHEN and CDR2 is SYDVKM. V was shortened by 3 bases and J by 0 bases, with 6 bases between the two germline ends. The CDR3 region is CASSFRVSGANVLTF. CDR3 bases: TGTGCCAGCAGTTTCAGGGTCTCTGGGGCCAACGTCCTGACTTTC.

The chain links TRBV11-2 to TRBJ2-7; D is possibly TRBD1 (5 bases). V lost 3 bases, J lost 0 bases, and 9 bases lay in between. The CDR3 sequence is 14 residues long. Germline V gene lookup returns CDR1 SGHAT and CDR2 FQNNGV. CDR3 region: CASSLDKISYEQYF. The CDR3 DNA sequence: TGTGCCAGCAGCTTGGACAAGATCTCCTACGAGCAGTACTTC.

V and J are TRBV12-3 or TRBV12-4 and TRBJ2-2, with 7 bases identical to TRBD2. The V segment lost 6 bases and the J segment 5 bases; nucleotides outside the gene matches: 3. This CDR3 has 13 residues. The CDR3 reads CASSGGRTGELFF. Here the CDR3 DNA reads TGTGCCAGCAGCGGCGGGAGAACCGGGGAGCTGTTTTTT.

The V gene is TRBV5-1, the J gene TRBJ2-1, with TRBD2 identical over 15 bases. CDR3 length equals 17 residues. The J segment lost 6 bases and the V segment lost 6 bases, leaving 10 bases of the junction unmatched. Germline values: CDR1 SGHRS, CDR2 YFSETQ. CDR3 bases: TGCGCCAGCATGCCGGGACTAGCGGGAGGACAGGGCAATGAGCAGTTCTTC. Encoded protein: CASMPGLAGGQGNEQFF.

The chain is built from TRBV13 and TRBJ2-2; D may be TRBD2 (6 bases). Trimming stripped 5 bases from V and 7 bases from J, with 14 bases between. The CDR3 is made up of 14 amino acids. Germline assignment: CDR1 PRHDT and CDR2 FYEKMQ (reference sequence). The CDR3 nucleotides read TGTGCCAGCAGCGCGGGACCGCAAAGCGGGGAGCTGTTTTTT. Amino acids: CASSAGPQSGELFF.

This chain links TRBV6-5 with TRBJ2-3, with D unresolved. Germline loops: CDR1 MNHEY, CDR2 SVGAGI. The CDR3 is 13 amino acids. Trimming shortened V by 5 bases and J by 1 base, and 7 bases separated the two germline ends. The CDR3 DNA sequence: TGTGCCAGCAGTACCGAGCGCACAGATACGCAGTATTTT. The encoded protein is CASSTERTDTQYF.

This chain links TRBV4-2 with TRBJ1-6; D is perhaps TRBD1 (6 bases). Trimming took 6 bases from V and 8 from J, leaving 20 bases between them. The CDR3 is made up of 16 amino acids. Germline V gene sequence: CDR1 LGHNA, CDR2 YNFKEQ. CDR3 coding DNA: TGTGCCAGCAGACTTCTTGGAACAGGGCAATATTCACCCCTCCACTTT. Translated: CASRLLGTGQYSPLHF.

This clone was seen a handful of times. The V and J genes are TRBV2 and TRBJ1-1, with 10 bases matching TRBD1. Germline V gene data show CDR1 as SNHLY and CDR2 as FYNNEI. V was pared by 8 bases and J by 6 bases, with 9 bases of the junction left unmatched. The CDR3 runs 14 residues. The CDR3 reads CASDRDRGFSEAFF. CDR3 bases: TGTGCCAGCGACAGGGACAGGGGCTTCTCTGAAGCTTTCTTT.

The rearrangement uses TRBV10-3 and TRBJ2-5; D call uncertain. The CDR3 is 13 residues long. Germline-derived CDR1 and CDR2 are ENHRY and SYGVKD. Trimming removed 8 bases at V and 2 bases at J, with 12 bases between. CDR3 loop: CAIGRALQETQYF. CDR3 nucleotides: TGTGCCATCGGCAGAGCGCTACAAGAGACCCAGTACTTC.

V is TRBV19 and J is TRBJ2-7, with 7 bases that match TRBD1. The V and J ends lost 6 bases and 0 bases, in that order; junction bases with no gene match: 5. The germline V gene has CDR1 LNHDA and CDR2 SQIVND (reference sequence). The CDR3 is made up of 14 amino acids. The CDR3 loop is CASRVTGTSYEQYF. Here the CDR3 DNA reads TGTGCCAGTAGGGTGACAGGGACCTCCTACGAGCAGTACTTC.

The sample holds one count of this clone. V and J are TRBV19 and TRBJ1-5, with D possibly TRBD1 on 5 matching bases. V gave up 7 bases and J gave up 6 bases, with 19 bases separating them. The germline CDR1 and CDR2 sequences are LNHDA and SQIVND (reference sequence). The CDR3 length is 15 residues. The CDR3 sequence: CASKSDWGRSQPQHF. Written as DNA, the CDR3 is TGTGCCAGTAAGTCCGATTGGGGCAGGAGTCAGCCCCAGCATTTT.

Worth noting for this clone: Other DNA variants within this sample encode the same CDR3. The rearrangement links TRBV5-1 to TRBJ1-2, with no clear D. V gave up 0 bases and J gave up 2 bases, with 11 bases separating them. The V gene's germline CDR1 is SGHRS and CDR2 YFSETQ. The CDR3 is 15 amino acids. The CDR3 region has the DNA TGCGCCAGCAGCTTGGGTGGCAGTACCAACTATGGCTACACCTTC. It specifies CASSLGGSTNYGYTF.

The V call is TRBV10-2, the J call TRBJ2-1; D is possibly TRBD1 (6 bases). Germline-derived CDR1 and CDR2 are WSHSY and SAAADI. CDR3 size: 15 residues. The V and J ends lost 0 bases and 15 bases respectively, with 21 bases between them. The chain's CDR3 is CASSESTILDRPAFF. The CDR3 DNA reads as TGCGCCAGCAGTGAGTCGACGATATTAGACAGGCCGGCGTTCTTC.

The chain is built from TRBV2 and TRBJ2-3, with 10 bases aligning to TRBD2. Germline CDR1 reads SNHLY; CDR2 reads FYNNEI. The CDR3 length is 15 residues. J gave up 1 base and V 5 bases, and 3 bases lay outside the gene matches. The CDR3 region is CASSPGLAGTDTQYF. The CDR3 nucleotides read TGTGCCAGCAGTCCTGGACTAGCGGGCACAGATACGCAGTATTTT.

This chain uses TRBV10-2 with TRBJ2-5, with a weak D call TRBD2 (5 bases). CDR1 and CDR2 (germline): WSHSY, SAAADI. The CDR3 extends over 14 amino acids. Trimming took 7 bases from V and 4 from J, leaving 16 bases between them. The CDR3 is CASTGAGLGETQYF. CDR3 nucleotides: TGCGCCAGCACCGGAGCCGGACTTGGAGAGACCCAGTACTTC.

The chain carries TRBV12-3 or TRBV12-4 and TRBJ1-5; no reliable D call. The V and J ends lost 3 bases and 7 bases respectively, with 10 bases between them. This CDR3 has 13 amino acids. CDR3 DNA sequence: TGTGCCAGCAGTTTTATTAAGGAGCAGCCCCAGCATTTT. Translation: CASSFIKEQPQHF.

J is TRBJ2-1 and V is TRBV11-2, with 10 bases lining up with TRBD1. V dropped 5 bases and J dropped 7; count of bases not matched to a gene: 8. The CDR3 spans 15 residues. The germline gives CDR1 SGHAT, CDR2 FQNNGV. CDR3 coding DNA: TGTGCCAGCAGCCCCGTCCGGACAGGGGGAAATGAGCAGTTCTTC. Residues: CASSPVRTGGNEQFF.

Turning to this clone: This same CDR3 is encoded by further DNA sequences in the sample. The gene calls are TRBV5-1 and TRBJ1-6; D is unclear. The CDR3 contains 15 residues. Trimming pared 1 base from V and 0 bases from J, leaving 5 bases between. Per the germline V gene, CDR1 is SGHRS and CDR2 is YFSETQ. The CDR3 coding sequence is TGCGCCAGCAGCTTGACTAGCTCCTATAATTCACCCCTCCACTTT. Translation: CASSLTSSYNSPLHF.

The V call is TRBV27, the J call TRBJ2-5, with 10 bases matching TRBD2. Germline V gene data show CDR1 as MNHEY and CDR2 as SMNVEV (reference sequence). V was clipped by 11 bases and J by 4 bases; unmatched bases: 19. The CDR3 is 17 amino acids. CDR3 residues: CASSSGSVPILRETQYF. The CDR3 coding sequence is TGTGCCTCTTCTAGCGGGAGCGTCCCTATCTTACGAGAGACCCAGTACTTC.